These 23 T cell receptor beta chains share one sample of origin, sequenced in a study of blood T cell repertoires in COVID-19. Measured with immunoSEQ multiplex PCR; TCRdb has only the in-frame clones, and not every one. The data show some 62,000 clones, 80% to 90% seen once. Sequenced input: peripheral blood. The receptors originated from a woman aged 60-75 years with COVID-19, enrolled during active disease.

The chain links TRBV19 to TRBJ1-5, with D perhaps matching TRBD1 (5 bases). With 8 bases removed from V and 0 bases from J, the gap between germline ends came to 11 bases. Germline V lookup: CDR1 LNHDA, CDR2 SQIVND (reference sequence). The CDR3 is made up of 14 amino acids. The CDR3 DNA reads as TGTGCCAGTCGCACAGGTTATAGCAATCAGCCCCAGCATTTT. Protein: CASRTGYSNQPQHF.

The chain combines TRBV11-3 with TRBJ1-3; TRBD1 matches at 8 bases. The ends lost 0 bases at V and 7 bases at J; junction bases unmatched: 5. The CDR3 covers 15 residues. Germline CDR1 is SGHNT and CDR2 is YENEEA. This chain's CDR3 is CASSLDRGLRNTIYF. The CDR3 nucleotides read TGTGCCAGCAGCTTAGACAGGGGGCTTCGGAACACCATATATTTT.

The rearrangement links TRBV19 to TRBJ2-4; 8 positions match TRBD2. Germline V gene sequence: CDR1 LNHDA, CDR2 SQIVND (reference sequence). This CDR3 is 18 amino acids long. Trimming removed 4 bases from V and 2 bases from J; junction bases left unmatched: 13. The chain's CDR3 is CASSSDSGGLPSKNIQYF. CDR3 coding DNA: TGTGCCAGTAGTAGCGACAGCGGGGGTCTCCCGTCCAAAAACATTCAGTACTTC.

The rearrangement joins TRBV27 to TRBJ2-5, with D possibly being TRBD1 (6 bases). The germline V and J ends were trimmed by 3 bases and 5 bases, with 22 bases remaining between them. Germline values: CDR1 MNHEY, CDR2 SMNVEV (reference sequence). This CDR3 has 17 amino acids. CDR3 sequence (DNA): TGTGCCAGCAGTTTTGTCGCATCCTTTACAGGGTCCGAGACCCAGTACTTC. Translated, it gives CASSFVASFTGSETQYF.

The CDR3 nucleotides read TGTGCCAGCAGTCGGACAGGGGGATTCAACTATGGCTACACCTTC. It codes for CASSRTGGFNYGYTF. The V call is TRBV6-2 or TRBV6-3, the J call TRBJ1-2; the match to TRBD1 covers 10 bases. CDR1 is MNHEY and CDR2 is SVGEGT in the germline V gene. Trimming cost V 5 bases and J 2 bases; bases outside gene matches: 5. The CDR3 length is 15 residues.

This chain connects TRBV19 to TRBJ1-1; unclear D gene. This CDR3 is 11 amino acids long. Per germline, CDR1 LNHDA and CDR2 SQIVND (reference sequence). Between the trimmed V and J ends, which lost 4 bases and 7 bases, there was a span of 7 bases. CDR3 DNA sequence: TGTGCCAGTAGTACGACGGGTGAAGCTTTCTTT. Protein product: CASSTTGEAFF.

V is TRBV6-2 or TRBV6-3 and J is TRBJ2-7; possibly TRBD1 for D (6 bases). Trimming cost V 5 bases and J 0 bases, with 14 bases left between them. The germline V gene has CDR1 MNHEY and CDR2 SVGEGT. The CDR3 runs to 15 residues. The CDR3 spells CASSNNQGSSYEQYF. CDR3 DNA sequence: TGTGCCAGCAGTAACAACCAGGGGAGCTCCTACGAGCAGTACTTC.

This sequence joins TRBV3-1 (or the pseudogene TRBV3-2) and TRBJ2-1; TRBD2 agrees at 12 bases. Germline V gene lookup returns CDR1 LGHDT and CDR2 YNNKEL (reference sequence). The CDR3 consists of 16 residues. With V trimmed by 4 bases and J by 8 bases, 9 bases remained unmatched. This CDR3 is CASSPRLAGAPHEQFF. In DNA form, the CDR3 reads TGTGCCAGCAGCCCTCGACTAGCGGGAGCCCCCCATGAGCAGTTCTTC.

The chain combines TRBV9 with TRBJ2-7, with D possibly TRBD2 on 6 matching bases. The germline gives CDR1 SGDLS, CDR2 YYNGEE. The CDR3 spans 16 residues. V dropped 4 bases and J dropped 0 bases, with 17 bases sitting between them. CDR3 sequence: CASSPQAGLGSYEQYF. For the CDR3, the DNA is TGTGCCAGCAGCCCCCAGGCGGGACTTGGCTCCTACGAGCAGTACTTC.

CDR3 sequence reads: CASSPVAGEGNEQFF. In DNA form, the CDR3 reads TGTGCCAGCAGCCCTGTAGCGGGGGAGGGGAATGAGCAGTTCTTC. V gene TRBV9 combines with J gene TRBJ2-1; TRBD2 agrees at 9 bases. V was pared by 4 bases and J by 7 bases, with 9 bases of the junction left unmatched. The CDR3 contains 15 residues. CDR1 SGDLS and CDR2 YYNGEE come from the germline V gene.

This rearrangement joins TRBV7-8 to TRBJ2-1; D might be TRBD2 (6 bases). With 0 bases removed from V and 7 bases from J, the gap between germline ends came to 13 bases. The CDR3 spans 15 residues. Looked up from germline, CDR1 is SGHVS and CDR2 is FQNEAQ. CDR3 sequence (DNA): TGTGCCAGCAGCTTAGCCGGGACTCTTTGGAATGAGCAGTTCTTC. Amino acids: CASSLAGTLWNEQFF.

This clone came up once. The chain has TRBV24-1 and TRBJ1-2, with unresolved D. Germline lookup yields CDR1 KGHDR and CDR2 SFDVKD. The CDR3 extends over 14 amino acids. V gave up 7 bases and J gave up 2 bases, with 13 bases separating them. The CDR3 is CATRANGDNYGYTF. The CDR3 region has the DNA TGTGCCACCAGAGCAAACGGAGACAACTATGGCTACACCTTC.

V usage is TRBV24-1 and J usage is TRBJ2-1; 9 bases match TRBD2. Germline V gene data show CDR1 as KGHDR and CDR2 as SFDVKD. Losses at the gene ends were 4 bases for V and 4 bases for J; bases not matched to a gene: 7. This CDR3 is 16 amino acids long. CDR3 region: CATSEPGLASYNEQFF. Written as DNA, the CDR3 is TGTGCCACCAGTGAGCCGGGACTAGCTAGTTACAATGAGCAGTTCTTC.

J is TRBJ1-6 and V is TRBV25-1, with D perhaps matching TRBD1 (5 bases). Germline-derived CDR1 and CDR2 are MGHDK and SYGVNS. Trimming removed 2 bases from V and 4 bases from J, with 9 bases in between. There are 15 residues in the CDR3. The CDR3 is CASSENTGYNSPLHF. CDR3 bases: TGTGCCAGCAGTGAAAACACAGGTTATAATTCACCCCTCCACTTT.

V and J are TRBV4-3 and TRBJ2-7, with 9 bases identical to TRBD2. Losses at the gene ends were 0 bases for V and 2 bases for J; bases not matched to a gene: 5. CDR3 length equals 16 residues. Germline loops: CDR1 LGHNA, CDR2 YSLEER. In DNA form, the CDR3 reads TGCGCCAGCAGCCAAGAAATGACTAGCGGCACCTACGAGCAGTACTTC. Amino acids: CASSQEMTSGTYEQYF.

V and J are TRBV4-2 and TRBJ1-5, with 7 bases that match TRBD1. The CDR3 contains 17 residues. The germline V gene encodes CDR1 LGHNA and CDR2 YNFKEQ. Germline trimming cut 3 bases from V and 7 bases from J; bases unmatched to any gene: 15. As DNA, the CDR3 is TGTGCCAGCAGCCAGTTTACCGAAACAGGGGTAGGACAGCCCCAGCATTTT. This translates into CASSQFTETGVGQPQHF.

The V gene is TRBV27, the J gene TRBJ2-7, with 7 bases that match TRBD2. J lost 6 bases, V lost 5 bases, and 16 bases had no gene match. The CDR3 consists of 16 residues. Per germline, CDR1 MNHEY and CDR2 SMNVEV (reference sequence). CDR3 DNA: TGTGCCAGCAGTCCTCTCCGGAGCGGGATTGGGGTCGAGCAGTACTTC. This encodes CASSPLRSGIGVEQYF.

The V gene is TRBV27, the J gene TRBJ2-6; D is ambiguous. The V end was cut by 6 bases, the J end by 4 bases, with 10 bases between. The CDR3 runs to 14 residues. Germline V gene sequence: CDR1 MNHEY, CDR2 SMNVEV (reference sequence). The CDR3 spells CASRTGSGANVLTF. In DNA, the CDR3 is TGTGCCAGCAGAACCGGTTCCGGGGCCAACGTCCTGACTTTC.

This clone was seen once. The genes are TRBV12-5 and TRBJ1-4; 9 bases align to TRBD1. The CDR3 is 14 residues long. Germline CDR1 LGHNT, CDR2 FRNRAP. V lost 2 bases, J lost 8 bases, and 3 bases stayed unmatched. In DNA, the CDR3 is TGTGCTAGTGGTTTGACAGGGGGCGTCGAAAAACTGTTTTTT. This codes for CASGLTGGVEKLFF.

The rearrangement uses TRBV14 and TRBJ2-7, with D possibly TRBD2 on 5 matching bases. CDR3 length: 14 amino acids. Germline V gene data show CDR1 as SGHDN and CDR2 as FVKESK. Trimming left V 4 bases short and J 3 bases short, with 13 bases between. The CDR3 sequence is CASSPWTGFYEQYF. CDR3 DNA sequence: TGTGCCAGCAGCCCCTGGACGGGATTCTACGAGCAGTACTTC.

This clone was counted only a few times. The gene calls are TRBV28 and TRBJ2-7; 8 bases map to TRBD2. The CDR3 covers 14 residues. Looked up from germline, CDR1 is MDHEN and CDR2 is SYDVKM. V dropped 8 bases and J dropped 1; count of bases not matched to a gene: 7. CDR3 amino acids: CASLGTRASYEQYF. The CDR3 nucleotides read TGTGCCAGCCTAGGGACTAGGGCTTCCTACGAGCAGTACTTC.

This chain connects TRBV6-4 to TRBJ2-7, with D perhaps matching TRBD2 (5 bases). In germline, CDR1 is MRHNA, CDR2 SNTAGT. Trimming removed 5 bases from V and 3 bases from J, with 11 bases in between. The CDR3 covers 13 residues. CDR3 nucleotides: TGTGCCAGCAGTAGGGAGTTGTACTACGAGCAGTACTTC. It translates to CASSRELYYEQYF.

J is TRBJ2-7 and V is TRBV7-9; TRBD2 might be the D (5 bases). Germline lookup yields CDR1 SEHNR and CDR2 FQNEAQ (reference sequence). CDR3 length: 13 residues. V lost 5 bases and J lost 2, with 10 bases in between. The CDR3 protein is CASSRGNTYEQYF. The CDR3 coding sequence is TGTGCCAGCAGCCGGGGAAATACCTACGAGCAGTACTTC.